The T cell receptor beta chain described here comes from a study of beta chain features in type 1 diabetes. In germline, CDR1 is SGDLS, CDR2 YYNGEE. V dropped 4 bases and J dropped 9; count of bases not matched to a gene: 15. This CDR3 comprises 16 residues. A note on this clone: The antigen remains undetermined.

What was sequenced were expressed TCRB transcripts, since all of the isolated RNA had been reverse transcribed. The data were produced by immunoSEQ multiplex PCR, yet TCRdb's version contains in-frame clones alone and is incomplete. This table has 150,000 to 200,000 clones, around 8.3% appearing once. Study-wide points: Shortening of TCRB CDR3s, moderate but significant, appeared in all four CD4+ subsets of Type 1 diabetes patients.

The rearrangement joins TRBV9 to TRBJ2-1; 8 nucleotides agree with TRBD2. This TCR was sampled from a woman aged 18-29 years with type 1 diabetes. The material sequenced was central memory CD4+ T cells from blood. CDR3 coding DNA: TGTGCCAGCAGCAGCCAAGCAGGGAGGGCGGGGGGTGAGCAGTTCTTC. It encodes CASSSQAGRAGGEQFF.